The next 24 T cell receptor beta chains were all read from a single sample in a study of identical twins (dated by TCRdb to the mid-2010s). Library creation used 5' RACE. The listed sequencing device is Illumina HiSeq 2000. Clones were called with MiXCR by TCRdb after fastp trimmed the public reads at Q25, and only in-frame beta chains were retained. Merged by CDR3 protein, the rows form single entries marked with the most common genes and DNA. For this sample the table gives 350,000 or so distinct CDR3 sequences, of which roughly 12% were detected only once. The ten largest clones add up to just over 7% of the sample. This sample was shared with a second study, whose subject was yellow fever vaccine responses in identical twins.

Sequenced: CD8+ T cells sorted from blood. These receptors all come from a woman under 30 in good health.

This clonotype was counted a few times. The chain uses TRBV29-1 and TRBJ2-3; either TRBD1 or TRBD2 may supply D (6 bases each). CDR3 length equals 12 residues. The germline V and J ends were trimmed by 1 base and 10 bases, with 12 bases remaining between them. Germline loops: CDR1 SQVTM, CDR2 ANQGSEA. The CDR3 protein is CSVEGRGMAQYF. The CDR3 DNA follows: TGCAGCGTTGAAGGGAGGGGGATGGCGCAGTATTTT.

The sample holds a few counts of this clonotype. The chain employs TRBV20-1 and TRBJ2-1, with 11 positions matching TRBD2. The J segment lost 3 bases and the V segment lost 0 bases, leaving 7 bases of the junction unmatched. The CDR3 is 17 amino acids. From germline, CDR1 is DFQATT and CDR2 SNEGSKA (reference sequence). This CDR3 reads CSARDLTSGTHYNEQFF. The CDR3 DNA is TGCAGTGCTAGAGATTTGACTAGCGGGACCCACTACAATGAGCAGTTCTTC.

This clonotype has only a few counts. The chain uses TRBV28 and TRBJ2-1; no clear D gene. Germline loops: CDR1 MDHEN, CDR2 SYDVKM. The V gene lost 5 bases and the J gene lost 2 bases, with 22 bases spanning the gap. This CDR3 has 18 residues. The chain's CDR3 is CASSLPPRTVKAYNEQFF. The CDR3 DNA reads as TGTGCCAGCAGTCTCCCACCCCGGACCGTGAAAGCCTACAATGAGCAGTTCTTC.

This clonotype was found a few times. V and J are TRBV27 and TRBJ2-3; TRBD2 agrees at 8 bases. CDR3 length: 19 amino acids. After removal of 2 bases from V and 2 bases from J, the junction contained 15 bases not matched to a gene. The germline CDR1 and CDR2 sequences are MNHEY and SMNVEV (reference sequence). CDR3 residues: CASSLMVRDERGITDTQYF. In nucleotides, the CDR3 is TGTGCCAGCAGTTTAATGGTTCGAGATGAGCGGGGGATCACAGATACGCAGTATTTT.

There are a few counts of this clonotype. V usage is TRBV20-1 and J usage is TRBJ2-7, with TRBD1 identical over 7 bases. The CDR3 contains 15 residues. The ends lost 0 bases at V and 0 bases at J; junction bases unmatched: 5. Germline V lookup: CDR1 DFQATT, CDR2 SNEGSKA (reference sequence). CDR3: CSARDLQGPSYEQYF. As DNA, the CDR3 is TGCAGTGCTAGAGATCTACAGGGGCCCTCCTACGAGCAGTACTTC.

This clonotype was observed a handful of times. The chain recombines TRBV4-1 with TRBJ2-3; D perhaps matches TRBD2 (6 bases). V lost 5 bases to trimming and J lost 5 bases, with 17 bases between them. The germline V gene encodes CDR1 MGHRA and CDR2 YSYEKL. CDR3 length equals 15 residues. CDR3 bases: TGCGCCAGCAGCAAGACCGACACCGGGGGAGATACGCAGTATTTT. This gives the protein CASSKTDTGGDTQYF.

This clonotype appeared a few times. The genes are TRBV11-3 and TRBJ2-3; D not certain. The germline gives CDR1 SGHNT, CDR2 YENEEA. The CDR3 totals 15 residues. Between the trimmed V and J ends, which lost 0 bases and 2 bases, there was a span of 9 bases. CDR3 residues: CASSLEFMNTDTQYF. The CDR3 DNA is TGTGCCAGCAGCTTAGAGTTTATGAACACAGATACGCAGTATTTT.

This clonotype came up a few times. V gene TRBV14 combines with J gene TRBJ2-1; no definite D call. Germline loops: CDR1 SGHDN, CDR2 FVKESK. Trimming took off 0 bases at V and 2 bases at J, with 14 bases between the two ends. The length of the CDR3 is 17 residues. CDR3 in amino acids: CASSQERPSLAYNEQFF. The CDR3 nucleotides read TGTGCCAGCAGCCAAGAACGACCCTCCCTGGCCTACAATGAGCAGTTCTTC.

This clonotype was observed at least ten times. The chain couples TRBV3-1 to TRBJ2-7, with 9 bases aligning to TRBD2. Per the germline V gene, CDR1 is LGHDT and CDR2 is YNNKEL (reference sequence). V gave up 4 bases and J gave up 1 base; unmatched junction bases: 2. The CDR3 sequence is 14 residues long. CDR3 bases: TGTGCCAGCAGCCCCGGACTAGCGTCCTACGAGCAGTACTTC. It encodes CASSPGLASYEQYF.

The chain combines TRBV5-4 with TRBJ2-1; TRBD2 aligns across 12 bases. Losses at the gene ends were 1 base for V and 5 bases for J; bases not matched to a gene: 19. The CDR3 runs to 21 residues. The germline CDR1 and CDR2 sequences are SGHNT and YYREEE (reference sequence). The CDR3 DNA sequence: TGTGCCAGCAGCTTGCCCCTACTAGCGGGAGGAGAGGTACCGATGCACAATGAGCAGTTCTTC. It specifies CASSLPLLAGGEVPMHNEQFF.

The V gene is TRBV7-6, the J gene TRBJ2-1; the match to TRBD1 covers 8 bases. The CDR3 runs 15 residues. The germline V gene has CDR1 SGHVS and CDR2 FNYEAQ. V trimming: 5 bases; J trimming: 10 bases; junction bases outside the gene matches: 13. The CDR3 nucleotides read TGTGCCAGCAGCCCAGGCCGAATACCAGGGGGCGAGCAGTTCTTC. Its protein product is CASSPGRIPGGEQFF.

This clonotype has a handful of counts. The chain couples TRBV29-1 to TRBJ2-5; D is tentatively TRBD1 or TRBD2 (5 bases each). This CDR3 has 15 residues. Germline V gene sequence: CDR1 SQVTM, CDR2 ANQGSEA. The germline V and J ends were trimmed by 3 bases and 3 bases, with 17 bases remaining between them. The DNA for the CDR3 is TGCAGCGTTGATGGGCTAAGGGACGAGGAAGAGACCCAGTACTTC. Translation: CSVDGLRDEEETQYF. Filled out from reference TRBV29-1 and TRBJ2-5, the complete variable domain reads SAVISQKPSRDICQRGTSLTIQCQVDSQVTMMFWYRQQPGQSLTLIATANQGSEATYESGFVIDKFPISRPNLTFSTLTVSNMSPEDSSIYLCSVDGLRDEEETQYFGPGTRLLVL.

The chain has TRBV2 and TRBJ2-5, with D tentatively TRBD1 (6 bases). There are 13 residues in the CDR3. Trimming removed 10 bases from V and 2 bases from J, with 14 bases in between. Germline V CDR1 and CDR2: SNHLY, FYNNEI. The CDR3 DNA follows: TGTGCCACCCATCGGACAGTTCAAGAGACCCAGTACTTC. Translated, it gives CATHRTVQETQYF.

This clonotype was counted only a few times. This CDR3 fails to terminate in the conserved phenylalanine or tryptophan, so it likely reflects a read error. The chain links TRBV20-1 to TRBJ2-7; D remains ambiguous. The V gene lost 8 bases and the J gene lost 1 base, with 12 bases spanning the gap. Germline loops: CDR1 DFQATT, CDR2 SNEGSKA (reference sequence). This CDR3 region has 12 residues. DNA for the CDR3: TGCAGTACGTTGGCTTCTTCCTACGAGCAGTACCTC. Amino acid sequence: CSTLASSYEQYL.

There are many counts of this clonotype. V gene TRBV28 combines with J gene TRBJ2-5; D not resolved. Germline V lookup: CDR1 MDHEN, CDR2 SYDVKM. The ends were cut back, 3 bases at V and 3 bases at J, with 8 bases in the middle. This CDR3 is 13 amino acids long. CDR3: CASSLLQKETQYF. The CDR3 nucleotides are TGTGCCAGCAGTTTGCTGCAAAAAGAGACCCAGTACTTC.

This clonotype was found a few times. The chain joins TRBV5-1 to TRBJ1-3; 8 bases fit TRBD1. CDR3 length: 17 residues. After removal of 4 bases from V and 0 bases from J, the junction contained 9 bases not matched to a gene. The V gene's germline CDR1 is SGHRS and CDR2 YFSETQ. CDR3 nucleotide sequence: TGCGCCAGCAGCAAACAACCACAGGGGGGCTCTGGAAACACCATATATTTT. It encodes CASSKQPQGGSGNTIYF.

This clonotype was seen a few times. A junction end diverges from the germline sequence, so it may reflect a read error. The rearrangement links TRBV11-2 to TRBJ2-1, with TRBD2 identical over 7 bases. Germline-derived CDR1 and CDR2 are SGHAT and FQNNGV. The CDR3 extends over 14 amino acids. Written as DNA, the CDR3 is TGTGCCAACAGCCGAGGCGGGAGTAACAATGAGCAGTTCTTC. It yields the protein CANSRGGSNNEQFF.

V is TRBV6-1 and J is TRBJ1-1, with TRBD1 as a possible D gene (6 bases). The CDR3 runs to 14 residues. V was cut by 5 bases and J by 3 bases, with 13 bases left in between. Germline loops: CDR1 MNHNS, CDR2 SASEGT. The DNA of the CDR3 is TGTGCCAGCAGTCAAAAACAGGGCTACACTGAAGCTTTCTTT. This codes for CASSQKQGYTEAFF.

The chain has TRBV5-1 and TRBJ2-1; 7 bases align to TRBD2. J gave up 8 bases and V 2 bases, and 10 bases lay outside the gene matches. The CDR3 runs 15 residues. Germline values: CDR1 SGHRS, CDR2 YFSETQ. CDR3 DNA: TGCGCCAGCAGCTTAGCCGGGAGGTTTAGTGATGAGCAGTTCTTC. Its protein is CASSLAGRFSDEQFF.

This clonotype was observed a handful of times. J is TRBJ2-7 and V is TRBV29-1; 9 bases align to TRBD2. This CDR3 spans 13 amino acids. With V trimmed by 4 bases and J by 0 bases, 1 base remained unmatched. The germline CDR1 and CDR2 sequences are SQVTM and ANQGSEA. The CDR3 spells CSVASGNSYEQYF. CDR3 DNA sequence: TGCAGCGTTGCTAGCGGGAACTCCTACGAGCAGTACTTC.

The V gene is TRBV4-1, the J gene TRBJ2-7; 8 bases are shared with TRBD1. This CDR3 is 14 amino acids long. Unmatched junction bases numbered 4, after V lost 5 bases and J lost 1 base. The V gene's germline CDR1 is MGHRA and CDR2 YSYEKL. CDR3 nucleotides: TGCGCCAGCAGCTGCCGGGACAGGTCCTACGAGCAGTACGTC. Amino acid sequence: CASSCRDRSYEQYV.

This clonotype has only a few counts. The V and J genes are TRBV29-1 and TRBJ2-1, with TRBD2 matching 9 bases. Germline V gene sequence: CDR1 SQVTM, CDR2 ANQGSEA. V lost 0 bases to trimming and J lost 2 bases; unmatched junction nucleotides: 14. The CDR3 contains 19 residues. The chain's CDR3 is CSVEDTGGLAGPAYNEQFF. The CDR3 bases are TGCAGCGTTGAAGACACGGGGGGTCTAGCGGGACCTGCCTACAATGAGCAGTTCTTC.

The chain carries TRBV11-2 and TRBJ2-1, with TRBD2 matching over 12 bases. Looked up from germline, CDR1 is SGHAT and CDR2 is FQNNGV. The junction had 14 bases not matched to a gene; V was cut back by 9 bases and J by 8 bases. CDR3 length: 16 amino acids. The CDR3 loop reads CARSPPGLAGLDEQFF. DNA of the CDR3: TGTGCCAGAAGCCCCCCGGGACTAGCGGGTCTAGATGAGCAGTTCTTC.

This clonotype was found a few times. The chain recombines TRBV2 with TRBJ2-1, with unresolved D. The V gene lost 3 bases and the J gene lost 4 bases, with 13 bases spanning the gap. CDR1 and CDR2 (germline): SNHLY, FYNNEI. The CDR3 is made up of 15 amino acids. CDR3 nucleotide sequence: TGTGCCAGCAGTGAGAACGGGCCCGGATACAATGAGCAGTTCTTC. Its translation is CASSENGPGYNEQFF.